The 30 T cell receptor beta chains below come from one sample, sequenced in a study of blood T cells in healthy people across ages. Together with a sample-barcoded 5' primer, a J-beta primer mix was included in a second PCR lasting about 7 to 12 cycles. Each CDR3 protein gets one entry after TCRdb re-called the 5' RACE reads with MiXCR. The sample lists about 720,000 distinct CDR3 sequences; approximately 25% were seen once. The sample was also linked to a second study, of T cells of mothers and their children.

Sequenced material: blood. These receptors were collected from a boy younger than 18 in good health.

The chain combines TRBV14 with TRBJ2-2; 8 bases align to TRBD2. The germline CDR1 and CDR2 sequences are SGHDN and FVKESK. V lost 2 bases to trimming and J lost 1 base; unmatched junction nucleotides: 6. The CDR3 is 17 amino acids. The CDR3 coding sequence is TGTGCCAGCAGCCAATCCGGGCTAGCGGGGAACACCGGGGAGCTGTTTTTT. Amino acids: CASSQSGLAGNTGELFF.

This clonotype was seen more than once but under ten times. This chain connects TRBV28 to TRBJ2-6; a weak D match, TRBD1 (8 bases). From germline, CDR1 is MDHEN and CDR2 SYDVKM. Trimming took off 4 bases at V and 2 bases at J, with 15 bases between the two ends. This CDR3 region has 17 residues. The CDR3 loop reads CASSSYRGGTGANVLTF. CDR3 nucleotide sequence: TGTGCCAGCAGTTCCTACAGGGGGGGCACTGGGGCCAACGTCCTGACTTTC.

The chain carries TRBV5-1 and TRBJ2-3; D perhaps matches TRBD1 (6 bases). Germline V gene sequence: CDR1 SGHRS, CDR2 YFSETQ. V lost 0 bases to trimming and J lost 0 bases, with 11 bases between them. The CDR3 covers 16 residues. The CDR3 DNA reads as TGCGCCAGCAGCTTGGGGACAGCACCTAGCACAGATACGCAGTATTTT. As protein: CASSLGTAPSTDTQYF.

This clonotype was picked up a small number of times. The chain is built from TRBV5-4 and TRBJ2-5; D ambiguous. The closer fit of TRBJ2-1 to the DNA end suggests the J call may be wrong. This CDR3 region has 14 residues. Per the germline V gene, CDR1 is SGHNT and CDR2 is YYREEE (reference sequence). CDR3 bases: TGTGCCAGCTCCCGAGGTGGGGAACTCAATGAGCAGTTCTTC. Translating it yields CASSRGGELNEQFF.

The chain couples TRBV7-2 to TRBJ2-5; the D is unclear. The tail of the sequence fits TRBJ2-7 better, so the J call may be wrong. Germline V gene data show CDR1 as SGHTA and CDR2 as FQGNSA. CDR3 size: 14 residues. The DNA of the CDR3 is TGTGCCAGCAGCTTAGGTCTTAAAACCTACGAGCAGTACTTC. Protein product: CASSLGLKTYEQYF.

Concerning this clonotype: Since a much larger clone is just one base distant, this may be a read error. The chain joins TRBV18 to TRBJ2-5, with D maybe TRBD2 (6 bases). V dropped 3 bases and J dropped 0 bases, with 11 bases sitting between them. Germline V CDR1 and CDR2: KGHSH, LQKENI. This CDR3 has 15 residues. The CDR3 sequence is CASSPGGANQETQYF. DNA for the CDR3: TGTGCCAGCTCACCGGGCGGGGCCAACCAAGAGACCCAGTACTTC.

This clonotype has a handful of counts. The chain couples TRBV29-1 to TRBJ1-1; 12 bases match TRBD1. The length of the CDR3 is 13 residues. The V and J ends lost 6 bases and 5 bases, in that order; junction bases with no gene match: 4. The germline V gene has CDR1 SQVTM and CDR2 ANQGSEA. Here the CDR3 DNA reads TGCAGCGTGGGGGGACAGGGGGCAACTGAAGCTTTCTTT. Amino acid sequence: CSVGGQGATEAFF. The entire variable domain, with the rest obtained from reference TRBV29-1 and TRBJ1-1, is as follows: SAVISQKPSRDICQRGTSLTIQCQVDSQVTMMFWYRQQPGQSLTLIATANQGSEATYESGFVIDKFPISRPNLTFSTLTVSNMSPEDSSIYLCSVGGQGATEAFFGQGTRLTVV.

The genes are TRBV10-3 and TRBJ2-4; D unclear. Germline CDR1 ENHRY, CDR2 SYGVKD. Trimming stripped 2 bases from V and 0 bases from J, with 5 bases between. This CDR3 has 14 amino acids. Here the CDR3 reads CAISETLAKNIQYF. The DNA of the CDR3 is TGTGCCATCAGTGAGACCCTAGCCAAAAACATTCAGTACTTC.

CDR3 loop: CASSLASWSTDTQYF. As DNA, the CDR3 is TGTGCCAGCAGCTTAGCGAGTTGGAGCACAGATACGCAGTATTTT. The V and J genes are TRBV7-2 and TRBJ2-3, with no clear D. CDR1 and CDR2 (germline): SGHTA, FQGNSA. Trimming shortened V by 0 bases and J by 0 bases, and 7 bases separated the two germline ends. CDR3 size: 15 residues.

This clonotype was found a few times. This sequence joins TRBV25-1 and TRBJ1-2, with TRBD1 matching over 7 bases. Germline-derived CDR1 and CDR2 are MGHDK and SYGVNS. The V and J ends lost 3 bases and 7 bases, in that order; junction bases with no gene match: 11. The CDR3 has 15 amino acids. In DNA form, the CDR3 reads TGTGCCAGCAGTGATGGGACGACAGGGAAGGCTGGCTACACCTTC. Translation gives CASSDGTTGKAGYTF.

This clonotype was detected only a few times. The rearrangement links TRBV5-1 to TRBJ1-1; D is undetermined. CDR3 length: 11 amino acids. Germline values: CDR1 SGHRS, CDR2 YFSETQ. Trimming shortened V by 4 bases and J by 10 bases, and 11 bases separated the two germline ends. CDR3 amino acids: CASSGGMGAFF. The CDR3 DNA reads as TGCGCCAGCAGCGGTGGGATGGGAGCTTTCTTT.

Note on this clonotype: Since the CDR3 does not end with the conserved phenylalanine or tryptophan, this likely comes from a read error. The chain links TRBV7-9 to TRBJ2-1; D is uncertain. Near its end, the DNA agrees better with TRBJ2-5, so the J call may be wrong. The V gene's germline CDR1 is SEHNR and CDR2 FQNEAQ (reference sequence). The CDR3 totals 14 residues. In nucleotides, the CDR3 is TGTGCCAGCAGCTTCCACCTCAACAAAGAGACCCAGTACCTC. Its translation: CASSFHLNKETQYL.

As regards this clonotype: An end of the junction does not agree with germline; a read error may underlie this. The gene calls are TRBV12-3 or TRBV12-4 and TRBJ2-1, with D possibly matching TRBD1 (6 bases). The CDR3 runs to 11 residues. The CDR3 protein is CASSSSPQGSF. The CDR3 DNA is TGTGCCAGCAGTTCCTCTCCCCAGGGGAGCTTC.

Of note for this clonotype: At one boundary the junction diverges from the germline segment, which might be a read error. The chain joins TRBV4-3 to TRBJ2-7, with TRBD1 identical over 9 bases. CDR1 is LGHNA and CDR2 is YSLEER in the germline V gene. This CDR3 contains 15 residues. The CDR3 bases are TGCGCCAGCGGCCAAGACAGGGGGGTCGCCTACGAGCAGTACTTC. Its translation is CASGQDRGVAYEQYF.

The rearrangement links TRBV5-1 to TRBJ2-1, with D possibly being TRBD1 (6 bases). This CDR3 is built from 16 residues. Trimming stripped 0 bases from V and 0 bases from J, with 10 bases between. Germline V gene sequence: CDR1 SGHRS, CDR2 YFSETQ. The CDR3 coding sequence is TGCGCCAGCAGCTTGGCTCGGACAGTCTCCTACAATGAGCAGTTCTTC. Encoded protein: CASSLARTVSYNEQFF.

V and J are TRBV5-1 and TRBJ1-6; D possibly corresponds to TRBD1 (5 bases). The ends were cut back, 0 bases at V and 10 bases at J, with 11 bases in the middle. Germline V gene lookup returns CDR1 SGHRS and CDR2 YFSETQ. This CDR3 region has 14 residues. CDR3 residues: CASSLAGYGSPLHF. The CDR3 region has the DNA TGCGCCAGCAGCTTGGCAGGGTACGGATCACCCCTCCACTTT.

This clonotype was seen only a few times. The chain joins TRBV7-2 to TRBJ2-3; 9 bases map to TRBD2. The CDR3 is made up of 16 amino acids. Germline loops: CDR1 SGHTA, CDR2 FQGNSA. The trim removed 1 base at V and 2 bases at J, leaving 4 bases unmatched. The CDR3 loop reads CASSLEAGGVTDTQYF. CDR3 coding DNA: TGTGCCAGCAGCTTAGAGGCGGGGGGGGTCACAGATACGCAGTATTTT.

This clonotype was detected only a few times. This chain connects TRBV5-1 to TRBJ2-1; D is uncertain. Trimming removed 0 bases from V and 0 bases from J, with 7 bases in between. The CDR3 runs 15 residues. The germline V gene has CDR1 SGHRS and CDR2 YFSETQ. CDR3 sequence (DNA): TGCGCCAGCAGCTTGGGCCCTATCTCCTACAATGAGCAGTTCTTC. It translates to CASSLGPISYNEQFF.

This clonotype occurred many times. V gene TRBV2 combines with J gene TRBJ1-5; 9 positions match TRBD1. Germline lookup yields CDR1 SNHLY and CDR2 FYNNEI. Trimming removed 6 bases from V and 5 bases from J; junction bases left unmatched: 2. The CDR3 runs 13 residues. CDR3 protein: CASSRDRDQPQHF. Here the CDR3 DNA reads TGTGCCAGCAGCCGGGACAGGGATCAGCCCCAGCATTTT.

J is TRBJ2-7 and V is TRBV5-5; TRBD1 matches 7 bases. Trimming at V came to 2 bases and at J to 4 bases, leaving 9 bases not matched to a gene. This CDR3 contains 15 residues. CDR1 is SGHKS and CDR2 is YYEKEE in the germline V gene (reference sequence). CDR3 residues: CASSFTVGQEYEQYF. The CDR3 DNA reads TGTGCCAGCAGCTTCACCGTAGGACAGGAGTACGAGCAGTACTTC. Supplemented by reference TRBV5-5 and TRBJ2-7, the full variable domain reads DAGVTQSPTHLIKTRGQQVTLRCSPISGHKSVSWYQQVLGQGPQFIFQYYEKEERGRGNFPDRFSARQFPNYSSELNVNALLLGDSALYLCASSFTVGQEYEQYFGPGTRLTVT.

This rearrangement joins TRBV28 to TRBJ1-4; TRBD1 might be the D (5 bases). Germline V gives CDR1 MDHEN, CDR2 SYDVKM. The CDR3 is 15 amino acids. The V and J ends lost 5 bases and 3 bases respectively, with 13 bases between them. The CDR3 coding sequence is TGTGCCAGCAGTGGAACCAGGGTGCCTAATGAAAAACTGTTTTTT. It encodes CASSGTRVPNEKLFF.

This clonotype has a handful of counts. The chain employs TRBV2 and TRBJ2-3, with D unclear. CDR3 length: 17 residues. Between the trimmed V and J ends, which lost 4 bases and 4 bases, there was a span of 21 bases. Germline CDR1 SNHLY, CDR2 FYNNEI. The CDR3 loop reads CASSVLRATGMADTQYF. As DNA, the CDR3 is TGTGCCAGCAGTGTATTAAGGGCAACTGGGATGGCAGATACGCAGTATTTT.

The chain carries TRBV7-8 and TRBJ1-6, with D possibly matching TRBD1 (5 bases). Germline CDR1 and CDR2: SGHVS and FQNEAQ. This CDR3 region has 14 residues. Trimming took off 3 bases at V and 7 bases at J, with 10 bases between the two ends. As DNA, the CDR3 is TGTGCCAGCAGCTTTGGACACTTGAATTCACCCCTCCACTTT. This translates into CASSFGHLNSPLHF.

The CDR3 is CASRDGVSGKLFF. The CDR3 region has the DNA TGTGCCAGCAGGGACGGAGTAAGCGGAAAACTGTTTTTT. The chain employs TRBV13 and TRBJ1-4; D is uncertain. With 6 bases removed from V and 10 bases from J, the gap between germline ends came to 15 bases. The CDR3 is 13 residues long. Germline CDR1 and CDR2: PRHDT and FYEKMQ (reference sequence).

The chain couples TRBV6-5 to TRBJ1-2, with D hard to call. CDR1 and CDR2 (germline): MNHEY, SVGAGI. The ends were cut back, 8 bases at V and 2 bases at J, with 12 bases in the middle. This CDR3 region has 13 residues. CDR3 sequence reads: CASGRPPNYGYTF. CDR3 sequence (DNA): TGTGCCAGCGGACGTCCCCCGAACTATGGCTACACCTTC.

This chain links TRBV12-3 or TRBV12-4 with TRBJ2-3; tentatively, D is TRBD1 (6 bases). The germline V and J ends were trimmed by 1 base and 4 bases, with 18 bases remaining between them. This CDR3 contains 17 residues. CDR3 in DNA: TGTGCCAGCAGTTTAGAGCCTGGGGGCAGGGTCGCAGATACGCAGTATTTT. Encoded protein: CASSLEPGGRVADTQYF.

The chain is built from TRBV12-3 or TRBV12-4 and TRBJ1-4; D unresolved. The V and J ends lost 6 bases and 8 bases respectively, with 10 bases between them. The length of the CDR3 is 12 residues. In nucleotides, the CDR3 is TGTGCCAGCAGGACCTCAGGAGAAAAACTGTTTTTT. Encoded protein: CASRTSGEKLFF.

This clonotype was counted between two and nine times. The V gene is TRBV6-2 or TRBV6-3, the J gene TRBJ1-2; TRBD1 aligns across 10 bases. Germline values: CDR1 MNHEY, CDR2 SVGEGT. The trim removed 4 bases at V and 8 bases at J, leaving 10 bases unmatched. The CDR3 extends over 15 amino acids. This chain's CDR3 is CASSSGTGEIGGYTF. As DNA, the CDR3 is TGTGCCAGCAGTTCCGGGACAGGGGAAATTGGAGGCTACACCTTC.

This clonotype was recorded a few times. The rearrangement links TRBV29-1 to TRBJ2-5; 9 bases match TRBD1. Germline V CDR1 and CDR2: SQVTM, ANQGSEA. The ends lost 4 bases at V and 0 bases at J; junction bases unmatched: 3. The CDR3 covers 14 residues. Here the CDR3 DNA reads TGCAGCGTTGTCGGGGACAGGGACCAAGAGACCCAGTACTTC. It translates to CSVVGDRDQETQYF.

V gene TRBV20-1 combines with J gene TRBJ2-1, with unresolved D. Trimming took 0 bases from V and 0 from J, leaving 12 bases between them. The CDR3 is 16 residues long. In germline, CDR1 is DFQATT, CDR2 SNEGSKA (reference sequence). The DNA of the CDR3 is TGCAGTGCTAGAGATCTTGGCAGGAGCTCCTACAATGAGCAGTTCTTC. It translates to CSARDLGRSSYNEQFF.